Shown below are 21 T cell receptor beta chains from a single sample sequenced in a study of CD8+ T cells in alopecia areata. Treatment in this sample: oral pan-JAK inhibitor, 5-10 mg twice daily. It was cDNA, reverse transcribed from extracted RNA, that served as the sequencing template. Sequencing used immunoSEQ multiplex PCR; TCRdb keeps in-frame clones, though not all of them. Here the sample spans 140,000 to 150,000 clones, nearly 55% being singletons. Sequencing was performed on CD8+ T cells sorted from blood, taken at week 4, from a patient treated with tofacitinib. These receptor sequences come from a human donor with alopecia areata.

This clone came up a few times. The gene calls are TRBV12-5 and TRBJ1-1; 8 nucleotides match TRBD1. V gave up 3 bases and J gave up 7 bases; unmatched junction bases: 7. This CDR3 has 14 amino acids. CDR1 is LGHNT, CDR2 FRNRAP, per germline. CDR3 bases: TGTGCTAGTGGTTTTGTCGCAGGGGGCAATGAAGCTTTCTTT. Translating gives CASGFVAGGNEAFF.

V gene TRBV30 combines with J gene TRBJ2-1; the D gene could be TRBD1 or TRBD2 (5 bases each). The CDR3 spans 12 residues. V shed 0 bases and J shed 9 bases, with 9 bases lying between them. Per germline, CDR1 GTSNPN and CDR2 SVGIG (reference sequence). This chain's CDR3 is CAWSVGDVEQFF. For the CDR3, the DNA is TGTGCCTGGAGTGTGGGGGATGTTGAGCAGTTCTTC.

The chain has TRBV15 and TRBJ2-1, with no clear D. Per germline, CDR1 LNHNV and CDR2 YYDKDF (reference sequence). Trimming took off 1 base at V and 0 bases at J, with 4 bases between the two ends. The CDR3 extends over 14 amino acids. The CDR3 coding sequence is TGTGCCACCAGCAGAGTGAGCTCCTACAATGAGCAGTTCTTC. Translating it yields CATSRVSSYNEQFF.

The chain combines TRBV6-6 with TRBJ2-7, with D tentatively TRBD2 (6 bases). The V and J ends lost 6 bases and 0 bases respectively, with 12 bases between them. Germline V gives CDR1 MNHNY, CDR2 SVGAGI (reference sequence). The CDR3 is 14 residues long. The CDR3 nucleotides read TGTGCCAGCAGGGCCGTGACTAGCTCCTACGAGCAGTACTTC. Protein sequence: CASRAVTSSYEQYF.

This chain joins TRBV15 and TRBJ2-7; no reliable D call. The CDR3 spans 16 residues. With 0 bases removed from V and 5 bases from J, the gap between germline ends came to 17 bases. The germline V gene has CDR1 LNHNV and CDR2 YYDKDF (reference sequence). The CDR3 spells CATSRDRRVGFDEQYF. CDR3 DNA sequence: TGTGCCACCAGCAGAGATCGACGGGTTGGATTCGACGAGCAGTACTTC.

The J gene is TRBJ2-7, the V gene TRBV27; no reliable D call. Germline loops: CDR1 MNHEY, CDR2 SMNVEV (reference sequence). The CDR3 has 15 amino acids. V shed 4 bases and J shed 2 bases, with 15 bases lying between them. This chain's CDR3 is CASSSPLAAAYEQYF. The DNA of the CDR3 is TGTGCCAGCAGTTCGCCCCTCGCAGCAGCCTACGAGCAGTACTTC.

V gene TRBV6-6 combines with J gene TRBJ1-6; D unresolved. V lost 6 bases to trimming and J lost 6 bases, with 3 bases between them. Germline V gene lookup returns CDR1 MNHNY and CDR2 SVGAGI (reference sequence). The CDR3 is 11 residues long. CDR3 residues: CASRVNSPLHF. The CDR3 DNA reads as TGTGCCAGCAGGGTTAATTCACCCCTCCACTTT.

The chain has TRBV19 and TRBJ1-5, with D unresolved. Germline CDR1 reads LNHDA; CDR2 reads SQIVND (reference sequence). Trimming took 8 bases from V and 0 from J, leaving 11 bases between them. CDR3 size: 14 residues. For the CDR3, the DNA is TGTGCCAGTGGGTGGGCATTTAGCAATCAGCCCCAGCATTTT. Translating it yields CASGWAFSNQPQHF.

This clone was counted a few times. This chain uses TRBV14 with TRBJ2-3; 11 positions agree with TRBD2. CDR1 is SGHDN and CDR2 is FVKESK in the germline V gene. Trimming cost V 4 bases and J 0 bases; bases outside gene matches: 6. This CDR3 region has 17 residues. In DNA, the CDR3 is TGTGCCAGCAGCCCGGGACTAGCGGAAACTAGCACAGATACGCAGTATTTT. This sequence encodes CASSPGLAETSTDTQYF.

The table lists this clone with a few counts. CDR3 region: CARESSGGISNEQFF. CDR3 nucleotide sequence: TGTGCCAGAGAGTCTAGCGGGGGGATTTCCAATGAGCAGTTCTTC. The chain employs TRBV2 and TRBJ2-1; 11 bases map to TRBD2. Germline CDR1 reads SNHLY; CDR2 reads FYNNEI. The CDR3 has 15 amino acids. The junction had 10 bases not matched to a gene; V was cut back by 9 bases and J by 6 bases.

This clone was observed once. The chain couples TRBV27 to TRBJ2-7; D gene uncertain. CDR1 is MNHEY, CDR2 SMNVEV, per germline (reference sequence). With 0 bases removed from V and 3 bases from J, the gap between germline ends came to 6 bases. The CDR3 totals 13 residues. CDR3 nucleotide sequence: TGTGCCAGCAGTTTATCACGCAACTACGAGCAGTACTTC. Its protein product is CASSLSRNYEQYF.

This chain connects TRBV9 to TRBJ1-1; 7 nucleotides match TRBD1. CDR3 length: 15 residues. Germline V CDR1 and CDR2: SGDLS, YYNGEE. Unmatched junction bases numbered 11, after V lost 3 bases and J lost 6 bases. The CDR3 DNA sequence: TGTGCCAGCAGCGCCGCCAAAGACAGGGCCCCTGAAGCTTTCTTT. This encodes CASSAAKDRAPEAFF.

The J gene is TRBJ2-3, the V gene TRBV5-6; tentative D call: TRBD1 (5 bases). The V and J ends lost 4 bases and 1 base respectively, with 13 bases between them. Germline V lookup: CDR1 SGHDT, CDR2 YYEEEE. This CDR3 contains 15 residues. The CDR3, as DNA: TGTGCCAGCAGCCTTCCAGAAGGGGGCACAGATACGCAGTATTTT. Encoded protein: CASSLPEGGTDTQYF.

In this sample, this clone turned up a few times. The chain is built from TRBV5-1 and TRBJ1-1; a weak D match, TRBD1 (5 bases). The CDR3 length is 12 residues. The germline CDR1 and CDR2 sequences are SGHRS and YFSETQ. V was shortened by 4 bases and J by 4 bases, with 8 bases between the two germline ends. Written as DNA, the CDR3 is TGCGCCAGCAGCGCCGGGGGCACTGAAGCTTTCTTT. Translating it yields CASSAGGTEAFF.

The chain uses TRBV29-1 and TRBJ2-2; D uncertain. Germline loops: CDR1 SQVTM, CDR2 ANQGSEA. The CDR3 loop spans 12 amino acids. V shed 0 bases and J shed 8 bases, with 7 bases lying between them. CDR3 in DNA: TGCAGCGTTGAAGAAGAGAGGGGGGAGCTGTTTTTT. Its translation is CSVEEERGELFF.

This clone was detected a few times. The chain carries TRBV19 and TRBJ2-5, with D unresolved. CDR1 and CDR2 (germline): LNHDA, SQIVND (reference sequence). This CDR3 comprises 13 residues. Trimming left V 5 bases short and J 5 bases short, with 12 bases between. In DNA form, the CDR3 reads TGTGCCAGTAGTCCCCGAAGGCTGGAGACCCAGTACTTC. As protein: CASSPRRLETQYF.

The chain is built from TRBV9 and TRBJ1-5; D is unclear. V lost 1 base and J lost 5, with 13 bases in between. CDR1 and CDR2 from the germline V gene are SGDLS and YYNGEE. This CDR3 has 15 amino acids. The CDR3 loop reads CASSVSDLGDQPQHF. The CDR3, as DNA: TGTGCCAGCAGCGTATCCGATTTGGGTGATCAGCCCCAGCATTTT.

The V and J genes are TRBV30 and TRBJ1-3; D gene ambiguous. Germline loops: CDR1 GTSNPN, CDR2 SVGIG (reference sequence). This CDR3 spans 12 amino acids. The ends were cut back, 7 bases at V and 0 bases at J, with 7 bases in the middle. In nucleotides, the CDR3 is TGTGCCTTGGATTCCTCTGGAAACACCATATATTTT. Translation: CALDSSGNTIYF.

This clone has only one observation. The chain uses TRBV15 and TRBJ1-1; no clear D gene. The CDR3 has 14 residues. Trimming removed 5 bases at V and 5 bases at J, with 15 bases between. Germline CDR1 is LNHNV and CDR2 is YYDKDF (reference sequence). The CDR3 region is CATSHTERETEAFF. The DNA for the CDR3 is TGTGCCACCAGCCACACAGAGAGGGAGACTGAAGCTTTCTTT.

The chain couples TRBV5-1 to TRBJ2-3; 11 nucleotides agree with TRBD2. Losses at the gene ends were 3 bases for V and 1 base for J; bases not matched to a gene: 4. The CDR3 totals 16 residues. Germline V gives CDR1 SGHRS, CDR2 YFSETQ. In DNA form, the CDR3 reads TGCGCCAGCAGCTCCCGACTAGCGGGGCGCACAGATACGCAGTATTTT. Encoded protein: CASSSRLAGRTDTQYF.

The chain joins TRBV6-6 to TRBJ2-5; unclear D gene. V was clipped by 4 bases and J by 3 bases, with 3 bases between them. The CDR3 is made up of 11 amino acids. Per germline, CDR1 MNHNY and CDR2 SVGAGI (reference sequence). CDR3 sequence reads: CASSWKETQYF. The CDR3 DNA is TGTGCCAGCAGTTGGAAAGAGACCCAGTACTTC.